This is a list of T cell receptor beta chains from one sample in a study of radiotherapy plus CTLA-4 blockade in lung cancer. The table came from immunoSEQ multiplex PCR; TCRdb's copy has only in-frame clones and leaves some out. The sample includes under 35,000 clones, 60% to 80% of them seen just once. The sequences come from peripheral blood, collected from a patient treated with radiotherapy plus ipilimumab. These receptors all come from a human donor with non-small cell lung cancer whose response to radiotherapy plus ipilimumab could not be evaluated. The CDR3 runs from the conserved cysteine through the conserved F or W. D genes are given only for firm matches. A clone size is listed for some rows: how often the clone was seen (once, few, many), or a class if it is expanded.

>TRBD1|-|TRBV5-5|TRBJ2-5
CASSPDRGETQYF
TGTGCCAGCAGCCCGGACAGGGGGGAGACCCAGTACTTC
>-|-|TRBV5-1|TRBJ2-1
CASSLQGLNYNEQFF
TGCGCCAGCAGCTTGCAGGGGCTGAACTACAATGAGCAGTTCTTC
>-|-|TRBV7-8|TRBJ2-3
CASSSSGLVTQYF
TGTGCCAGCAGCTCCTCGGGACTGGTTACGCAGTATTTT
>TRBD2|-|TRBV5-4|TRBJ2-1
CASSFFLAGGINEQFF
TGTGCCAGCAGCTTTTTCCTAGCGGGAGGAATCAATGAGCAGTTCTTC
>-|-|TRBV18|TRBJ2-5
CASSRSLSEQRETQYF
TGTGCCAGCTCACGATCTTTGTCGGAGCAGCGAGAGACCCAGTACTTC
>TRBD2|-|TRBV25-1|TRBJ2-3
CASSRLAGGTDTQYF
TGTGCCAGCAGCCGACTAGCGGGAGGGACAGATACGCAGTATTTT
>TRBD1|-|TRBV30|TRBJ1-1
CAWSLHGTDGIEAFF
TGTGCCTGGAGTCTACACGGGACAGACGGAATTGAAGCTTTCTTT
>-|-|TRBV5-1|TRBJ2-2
CASSLDGGNTGELFF
TGCGCCAGCAGCTTGGACGGGGGGAACACCGGGGAGCTGTTTTTT
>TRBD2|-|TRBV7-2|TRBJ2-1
CASSLVGTSAGNEQFF
TGTGCCAGCAGCTTAGTCGGGACTAGCGCGGGCAATGAGCAGTTCTTC
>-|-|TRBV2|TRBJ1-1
CASTSGRDLMAEAFF
TGTGCCAGCACCTCGGGAAGGGATCTTATGGCTGAAGCTTTCTTT
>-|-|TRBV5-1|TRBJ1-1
CASSLAGREGFGTEAFF
TGCGCCAGCAGCTTGGCAGGCAGGGAAGGTTTCGGGACTGAAGCTTTCTTT
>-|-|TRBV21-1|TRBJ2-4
CASPSPGTVKNIQYF
TGTGCCAGCCCCTCCCCCGGGACAGTCAAAAACATTCAGTACTTC
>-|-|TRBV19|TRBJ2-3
CASRRRGGTDTQYF
TGTGCCAGTAGGCGCAGGGGAGGGACAGATACGCAGTATTTT
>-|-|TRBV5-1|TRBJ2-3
CASRPILVGTDTQYF
TGCGCCAGCAGACCCATCCTAGTAGGCACAGATACGCAGTATTTT
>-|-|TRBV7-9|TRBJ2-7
CASSLEGGHPEQYF
TGTGCCAGCAGCTTAGAAGGTGGACATCCCGAGCAGTACTTC
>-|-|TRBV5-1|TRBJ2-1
CASSPSQEFNEQFF
TGCGCCAGCAGCCCATCACAGGAATTCAATGAGCAGTTCTTC
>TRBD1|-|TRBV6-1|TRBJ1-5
CASREAQGANQPQHF
TGTGCCAGCAGGGAGGCACAGGGGGCGAATCAGCCCCAGCATTTT
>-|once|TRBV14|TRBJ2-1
CASSQVGLAIWDEQFF
TGTGCCAGCAGCCAAGTGGGGCTAGCGATATGGGATGAGCAGTTCTTC
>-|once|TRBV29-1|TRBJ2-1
CSVVRSEIQFF
TGCAGCGTTGTCCGATCTGAGATCCAGTTCTTC
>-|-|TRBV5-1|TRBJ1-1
CASSLAGGGVTEAFF
TGCGCCAGCAGCTTGGCTGGGGGAGGGGTCACTGAAGCTTTCTTT
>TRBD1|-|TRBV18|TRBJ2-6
CASSPRTGFGANVLTF
TGTGCCAGCTCACCACGGACAGGGTTCGGGGCCAACGTCCTGACTTTC
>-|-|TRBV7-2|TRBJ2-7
CASSRSGTQSSYEQYF
TGTGCCAGCAGCCGGTCCGGGACTCAGAGCTCCTACGAGCAGTACTTC
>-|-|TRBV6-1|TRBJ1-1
CASSPRNDREAFF
TGTGCCAGCAGCCCGAGAAACGACAGGGAAGCTTTCTTT
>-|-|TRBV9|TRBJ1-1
CASSVTGMNTEAFF
TGTGCCAGCAGCGTAACAGGGATGAACACTGAAGCTTTCTTT
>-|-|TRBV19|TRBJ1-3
CASNSNSGNTIYF
TGTGCCAGTAACTCCAACTCTGGAAACACCATATATTTT
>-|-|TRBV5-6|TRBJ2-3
CASGEWGADTQYF
TGTGCCAGCGGGGAGTGGGGGGCAGATACGCAGTATTTT
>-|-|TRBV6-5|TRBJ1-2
CASGGGLDGYTF
TGTGCCAGCGGCGGAGGGCTGGATGGCTACACCTTC